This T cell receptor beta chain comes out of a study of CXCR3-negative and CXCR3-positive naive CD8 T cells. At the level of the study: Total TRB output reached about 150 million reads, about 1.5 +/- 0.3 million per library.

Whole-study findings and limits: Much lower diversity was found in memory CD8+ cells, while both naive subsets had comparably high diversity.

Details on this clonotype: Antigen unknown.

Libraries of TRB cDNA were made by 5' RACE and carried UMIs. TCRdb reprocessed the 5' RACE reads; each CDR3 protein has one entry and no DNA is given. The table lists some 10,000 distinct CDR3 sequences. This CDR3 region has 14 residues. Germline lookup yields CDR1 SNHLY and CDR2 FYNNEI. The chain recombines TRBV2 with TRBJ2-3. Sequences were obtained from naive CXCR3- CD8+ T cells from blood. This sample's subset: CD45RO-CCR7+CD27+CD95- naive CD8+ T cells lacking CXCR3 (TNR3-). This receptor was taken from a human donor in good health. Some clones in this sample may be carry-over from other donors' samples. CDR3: CASSVVGIADTQYF. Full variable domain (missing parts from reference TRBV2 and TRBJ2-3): EPEVTQTPSHQVTQMGQEVILRCVPISNHLYFYWYRQILGQKVEFLVSFYNNEISEKSEIFDDQFSVERPDGSNFTLKIRSTKLEDSAMYFCASSVVGIADTQYFGPGTRLTVL.